Listed below are T cell receptor beta chains from one sample, sequenced in a study of T cells after yellow fever vaccination. TCRdb reprocessed the 5' RACE reads via MiXCR and lists one record per CDR3 protein. The sample includes about 340,000 distinct CDR3 sequences, around an eighth of them seen just once. The sequencing here drew on CD4+ T cells sorted from PBMCs, taken 15 days after the yellow fever booster vaccination. The receptor set was obtained from a man between 18 and 35 years old who received the YFV17D yellow fever vaccine. Each CDR3 is given with its conserved first and last residue. The order of the fields is CDR3 protein, CDR3 DNA, D gene, J gene, V gene, clone size. A D gene is named only where the DNA matches it firmly. Part of the rows lack a size; the others show once, few, many or a class for expanded clones.

CDR3 protein: CATSAQTGDQETQYF
CDR3 DNA: TGTGCCACCAGTGCTCAAACAGGGGACCAAGAGACCCAGTACTTC
D gene: TRBD1
J gene: TRBJ2-5
V gene: TRBV24-1
clone size: -

CDR3 protein: CASSLGPVMNTEAFF
CDR3 DNA: TGTGCCAGCAGCTTAGGTCCGGTTATGAACACTGAAGCTTTCTTT
D gene: -
J gene: TRBJ1-1
V gene: TRBV7-3
clone size: many

CDR3 protein: CASSLGLDTSYNEQFF
CDR3 DNA: TGTGCCAGCAGCTTGGGATTGGACACATCCTACAATGAGCAGTTCTTC
D gene: -
J gene: TRBJ2-1
V gene: TRBV5-5
clone size: once

CDR3 protein: CASSWTLRDRGQGGYTF
CDR3 DNA: TGTGCCAGCAGCTGGACTTTAAGAGACAGGGGGCAAGGTGGCTACACCTTC
D gene: TRBD1
J gene: TRBJ1-2
V gene: TRBV7-2
clone size: -

CDR3 protein: CASSIGTGKSYEQYF
CDR3 DNA: TGTGCCAGCAGTATCGGGACAGGGAAGAGCTACGAGCAGTACTTC
D gene: TRBD1
J gene: TRBJ2-7
V gene: TRBV7-2
clone size: many

CDR3 protein: CASSLARGALSPLHF
CDR3 DNA: TGTGCCAGCAGCTTAGCGCGGGGGGCGCTTTCACCCCTCCACTTT
D gene: -
J gene: TRBJ1-6
V gene: TRBV7-6
clone size: few

CDR3 protein: CASSRKTGSSGANVLTF
CDR3 DNA: TGTGCCAGCAGCCGGAAGACAGGAAGCTCTGGGGCCAACGTCCTGACTTTC
D gene: -
J gene: TRBJ2-6
V gene: TRBV7-2
clone size: -

CDR3 protein: CASSPLTGRDTQYF
CDR3 DNA: TGTGCCAGCTCACCACTTACAGGGCGAGATACGCAGTATTTT
D gene: -
J gene: TRBJ2-3
V gene: TRBV18
clone size: -

CDR3 protein: CASSTPRGDTQYF
CDR3 DNA: TGCGCCAGCAGCACTCCGAGGGGAGATACGCAGTATTTT
D gene: -
J gene: TRBJ2-3
V gene: TRBV5-1
clone size: -

CDR3 protein: CASSYSTEKETQYF
CDR3 DNA: TGTGCCAGCAGTTACTCTACAGAGAAAGAGACCCAGTACTTC
D gene: -
J gene: TRBJ2-5
V gene: TRBV6-2/TRBV6-3
clone size: many

CDR3 protein: CASSYGDSGANVLTF
CDR3 DNA: TGTGCCAGCAGTTACGGGGACTCTGGGGCCAACGTCCTGACTTTC
D gene: -
J gene: TRBJ2-6
V gene: TRBV6-2/TRBV6-3
clone size: -

CDR3 protein: CASSSYGELFF
CDR3 DNA: TGTGCCAGCAGCTCCTACGGGGAGCTGTTTTTT
D gene: -
J gene: TRBJ2-2
V gene: TRBV7-9
clone size: -

CDR3 protein: CSGHRGGVQPQHF
CDR3 DNA: TGCAGCGGTCACAGGGGAGGAGTCCAGCCCCAGCATTTT
D gene: TRBD1
J gene: TRBJ1-5
V gene: TRBV29-1
clone size: -

CDR3 protein: CASSLAFAEAFF
CDR3 DNA: TGTGCCAGCAGCTTAGCTTTCGCTGAAGCTTTCTTT
D gene: -
J gene: TRBJ1-1
V gene: TRBV11-2
clone size: few

CDR3 protein: CASSPSGAGTSYNEQFF
CDR3 DNA: TGTGCCAGCAGTCCCTCCGGGGCGGGTACTTCCTACAATGAGCAGTTCTTC
D gene: -
J gene: TRBJ2-1
V gene: TRBV27
clone size: -

CDR3 protein: CASRDWGKDSPLHF
CDR3 DNA: TGTGCCAGCAGGGATTGGGGGAAGGATTCACCCCTCCACTTT
D gene: -
J gene: TRBJ1-6
V gene: TRBV28
clone size: -

CDR3 protein: CASRVGPGPDTQYF
CDR3 DNA: TGTGCCAGCAGGGTTGGGCCCGGCCCCGATACGCAGTATTTT
D gene: -
J gene: TRBJ2-3
V gene: TRBV7-2
clone size: -

CDR3 protein: CASSRTDLAGGETQYF
CDR3 DNA: TGCGCCAGCAGCCGCACAGACCTAGCGGGGGGAGAGACCCAGTACTTC
D gene: TRBD2
J gene: TRBJ2-5
V gene: TRBV4-1
clone size: few

CDR3 protein: CASSLQGYSPLHF
CDR3 DNA: TGTGCCAGCAGCTTACAGGGTTATTCACCCCTCCACTTT
D gene: -
J gene: TRBJ1-6
V gene: TRBV7-2
clone size: many

CDR3 protein: CASKRIASGANVLTF
CDR3 DNA: TGTGCCAGCAAAAGAATCGCCTCTGGGGCCAACGTCCTGACTTTC
D gene: -
J gene: TRBJ2-6
V gene: TRBV6-5
clone size: -

CDR3 protein: CSAPGQGAQNGELFF
CDR3 DNA: TGCAGTGCACCCGGACAGGGGGCGCAGAACGGGGAGCTGTTTTTT
D gene: TRBD1
J gene: TRBJ2-2
V gene: TRBV20-1
clone size: few

CDR3 protein: CASSGTSGFNYEQYF
CDR3 DNA: TGTGCCAGCAGTGGGACTAGCGGTTTTAACTACGAGCAGTACTTC
D gene: TRBD2
J gene: TRBJ2-7
V gene: TRBV2
clone size: -

CDR3 protein: CASSPTRASRLWHEQFF
CDR3 DNA: TGTGCCAGCAGCCCCACTCGGGCCAGCCGCTTATGGCATGAGCAGTTCTTC
D gene: -
J gene: TRBJ2-1
V gene: TRBV14
clone size: -

CDR3 protein: CASSPRPGSPVAKNIQYF
CDR3 DNA: TGTGCCAGCAGCCCTAGGCCAGGGAGCCCTGTAGCCAAAAACATTCAGTACTTC
D gene: -
J gene: TRBJ2-4
V gene: TRBV3-1
clone size: many

CDR3 protein: CASSLERQETQYF
CDR3 DNA: TGCGCCAGCAGCTTAGAGAGACAAGAGACCCAGTACTTC
D gene: -
J gene: TRBJ2-5
V gene: TRBV5-1
clone size: many

CDR3 protein: CASSLGGLDQETQYF
CDR3 DNA: TGTGCCAGCAGCTTAGGGGGACTGGACCAGGAGACCCAGTACTTC
D gene: -
J gene: TRBJ2-5
V gene: TRBV7-3
clone size: -

CDR3 protein: CASRDSGGLYNEQFF
CDR3 DNA: TGTGCCAGCAGAGATAGCGGGGGGCTATACAATGAGCAGTTCTTC
D gene: TRBD2
J gene: TRBJ2-1
V gene: TRBV4-2
clone size: few

CDR3 protein: CASSPGVYNEQFF
CDR3 DNA: TGTGCCAGCAGCCCAGGGGTATACAATGAGCAGTTCTTC
D gene: -
J gene: TRBJ2-1
V gene: TRBV7-3
clone size: few

CDR3 protein: CASSYEGSSPLHF
CDR3 DNA: TGCGCCAGCAGCTATGAAGGGAGCTCACCCCTCCACTTT
D gene: -
J gene: TRBJ1-6
V gene: TRBV5-1
clone size: once

CDR3 protein: CASSTGQPISTDTQYF
CDR3 DNA: TGCGCCAGCAGCACCGGACAGCCTATTAGCACAGATACGCAGTATTTT
D gene: -
J gene: TRBJ2-3
V gene: TRBV5-1
clone size: few

CDR3 protein: CASRIGEDQPQHF
CDR3 DNA: TGTGCCAGCAGAATCGGGGAGGATCAGCCCCAGCATTTT
D gene: -
J gene: TRBJ1-5
V gene: TRBV5-5
clone size: few

CDR3 protein: CSARDRDTGGSSPLHF
CDR3 DNA: TGCAGTGCTAGAGATAGGGATACAGGGGGCAGTTCACCCCTCCACTTT
D gene: TRBD1
J gene: TRBJ1-6
V gene: TRBV20-1
clone size: few

CDR3 protein: CASSQDRTGAGDTQYF
CDR3 DNA: TGTGCCAGCAGCCAAGATCGTACAGGGGCTGGAGATACGCAGTATTTT
D gene: TRBD1
J gene: TRBJ2-3
V gene: TRBV14
clone size: few

CDR3 protein: CASSLPTMTGANYGYTF
CDR3 DNA: TGTGCCAGCAGCTTACCTACTATGACAGGGGCTAACTATGGCTACACCTTC
D gene: TRBD1
J gene: TRBJ1-2
V gene: TRBV7-9
clone size: -

CDR3 protein: CASSLGGRWERGGVTGELFF
CDR3 DNA: TGTGCCAGCAGCTTAGGGGGGCGCTGGGAGCGGGGGGGCGTCACCGGGGAGCTGTTTTTT
D gene: TRBD2
J gene: TRBJ2-2
V gene: TRBV7-2
clone size: many

CDR3 protein: CATSEGDRGWLF
CDR3 DNA: TGTGCCACCAGTGAAGGGGACAGGGGTTGGCTTTTT
D gene: TRBD1
J gene: TRBJ2-3
V gene: TRBV24-1
clone size: few

CDR3 protein: CASSPTNRGTNEKLFF
CDR3 DNA: TGTGCCAGCAGTCCCACGAATCGCGGAACTAATGAAAAACTGTTTTTT
D gene: -
J gene: TRBJ1-4
V gene: TRBV12-3/TRBV12-4
clone size: few

CDR3 protein: CASSTGTSGKYQETQYF
CDR3 DNA: TGTGCCAGCAGCACCGGGACTAGCGGGAAGTACCAAGAGACCCAGTACTTC
D gene: TRBD2
J gene: TRBJ2-5
V gene: TRBV7-9
clone size: few

CDR3 protein: CASSIGTPATMNTEAFF
CDR3 DNA: TGCGCCAGCAGCATAGGGACGCCTGCCACCATGAACACTGAAGCTTTCTTT
D gene: -
J gene: TRBJ1-1
V gene: TRBV5-1
clone size: many

CDR3 protein: CASSLAAGNEQFF
CDR3 DNA: TGTGCCAGCAGCTTAGCAGCGGGTAATGAGCAGTTCTTC
D gene: -
J gene: TRBJ2-1
V gene: TRBV7-9
clone size: many

CDR3 protein: CASSLATGFNEKLFF
CDR3 DNA: TGTGCCAGCAGCTTGGCAACGGGGTTTAATGAAAAACTGTTTTTT
D gene: -
J gene: TRBJ1-4
V gene: TRBV5-6
clone size: -

CDR3 protein: CASSLLPSESEAFF
CDR3 DNA: TGTGCCAGCTCACTACTCCCATCGGAATCTGAAGCTTTCTTT
D gene: -
J gene: TRBJ1-1
V gene: TRBV18
clone size: -

CDR3 protein: CASSQTTEGTQYF
CDR3 DNA: TGCGCCAGCAGCCAAACCACTGAAGGGACCCAGTACTTC
D gene: -
J gene: TRBJ2-5
V gene: TRBV4-3
clone size: few

CDR3 protein: CASRSLTGDQETQYF
CDR3 DNA: TGTGCCAGCAGGTCCCTTACAGGGGACCAAGAGACCCAGTACTTC
D gene: TRBD1
J gene: TRBJ2-5
V gene: TRBV12-3/TRBV12-4
clone size: -

CDR3 protein: CASRSYRGTGELFF
CDR3 DNA: TGTGCCAGCAGGTCCTACAGAGGCACCGGGGAGCTGTTTTTT
D gene: -
J gene: TRBJ2-2
V gene: TRBV12-3/TRBV12-4
clone size: few

CDR3 protein: CSAPGIRETQYF
CDR3 DNA: TGCAGTGCTCCAGGAATTAGAGAGACCCAGTACTTC
D gene: -
J gene: TRBJ2-5
V gene: TRBV20-1
clone size: -

CDR3 protein: CASSTGLDNEKLFF
CDR3 DNA: TGCGCCAGCAGCACAGGGCTCGACAATGAAAAACTGTTTTTT
D gene: -
J gene: TRBJ1-4
V gene: TRBV5-1
clone size: few

CDR3 protein: CASSFGRGSAGSYNEQFF
CDR3 DNA: TGTGCCAGCAGCTTTGGAAGGGGATCGGCGGGGTCCTACAATGAGCAGTTCTTC
D gene: -
J gene: TRBJ2-1
V gene: TRBV7-9
clone size: few